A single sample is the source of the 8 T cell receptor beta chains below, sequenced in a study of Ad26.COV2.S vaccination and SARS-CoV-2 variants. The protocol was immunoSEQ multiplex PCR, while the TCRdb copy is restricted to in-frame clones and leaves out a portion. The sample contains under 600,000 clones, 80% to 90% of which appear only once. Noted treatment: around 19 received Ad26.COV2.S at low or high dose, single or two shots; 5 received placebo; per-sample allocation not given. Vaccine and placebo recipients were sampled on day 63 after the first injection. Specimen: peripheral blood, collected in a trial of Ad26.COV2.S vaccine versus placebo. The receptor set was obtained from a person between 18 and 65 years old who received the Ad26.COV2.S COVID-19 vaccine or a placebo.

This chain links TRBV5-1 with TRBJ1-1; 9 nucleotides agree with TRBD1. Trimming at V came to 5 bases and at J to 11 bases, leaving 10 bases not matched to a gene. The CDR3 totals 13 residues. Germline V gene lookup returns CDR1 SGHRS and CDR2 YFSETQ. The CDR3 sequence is CASSRGDREAAFF. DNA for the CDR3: TGCGCCAGCAGTAGGGGGGACAGGGAAGCGGCTTTCTTT.

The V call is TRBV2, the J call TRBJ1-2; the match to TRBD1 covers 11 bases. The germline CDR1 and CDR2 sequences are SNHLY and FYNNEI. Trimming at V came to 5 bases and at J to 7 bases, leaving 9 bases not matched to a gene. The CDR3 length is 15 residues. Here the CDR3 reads CASSRDRGDLSGYTF. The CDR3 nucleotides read TGTGCCAGCAGTAGGGACAGGGGGGACCTATCTGGCTACACCTTC.

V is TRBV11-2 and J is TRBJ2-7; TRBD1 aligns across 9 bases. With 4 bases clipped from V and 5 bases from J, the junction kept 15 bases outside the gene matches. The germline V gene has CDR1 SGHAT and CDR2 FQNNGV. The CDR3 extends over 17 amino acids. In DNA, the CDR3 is TGTGCCAGCAGCTCCCCTCGGGGACAGGGTAATTGGAACGAGCAGTACTTC. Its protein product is CASSSPRGQGNWNEQYF.

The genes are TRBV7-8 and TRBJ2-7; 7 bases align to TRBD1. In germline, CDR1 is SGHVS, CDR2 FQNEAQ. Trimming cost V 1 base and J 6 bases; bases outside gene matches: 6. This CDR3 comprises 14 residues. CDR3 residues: CASSLEGGRGEQYF. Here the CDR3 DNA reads TGTGCCAGCAGCTTAGAAGGGGGCAGGGGCGAGCAGTACTTC.

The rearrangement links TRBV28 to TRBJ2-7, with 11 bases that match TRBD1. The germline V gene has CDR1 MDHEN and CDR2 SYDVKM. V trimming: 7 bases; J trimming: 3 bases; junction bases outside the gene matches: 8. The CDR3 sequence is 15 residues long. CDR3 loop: CASNRGGTGGYEQYF. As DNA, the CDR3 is TGTGCCAGCAATAGGGGAGGGACAGGGGGCTACGAGCAGTACTTC. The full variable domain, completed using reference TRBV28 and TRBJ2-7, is DVKVTQSSRYLVKRTGEKVFLECVQDMDHENMFWYRQDPGLGLRLIYFSYDVKMKEKGDIPEGYSVSREKKERFSLILESASTNQTSMYLCASNRGGTGGYEQYFGPGTRLTVT.

Written as DNA, the CDR3 is TGTGCCAGCAGCGTAACGGGGAGCAATAATTCACCCCTCCACTTT. Residues: CASSVTGSNNSPLHF. This chain uses TRBV9 with TRBJ1-6; unclear D gene. CDR1 and CDR2 from the germline V gene are SGDLS and YYNGEE. Trimming cost V 1 base and J 5 bases, with 10 bases left between them. The CDR3 is 15 residues long.

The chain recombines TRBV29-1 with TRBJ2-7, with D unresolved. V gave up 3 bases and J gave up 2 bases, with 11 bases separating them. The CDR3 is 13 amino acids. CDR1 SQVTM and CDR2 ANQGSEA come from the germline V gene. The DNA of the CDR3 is TGCAGCGTTGACTCCGGATCCCCCTACGAGCAGTACTTC. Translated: CSVDSGSPYEQYF.

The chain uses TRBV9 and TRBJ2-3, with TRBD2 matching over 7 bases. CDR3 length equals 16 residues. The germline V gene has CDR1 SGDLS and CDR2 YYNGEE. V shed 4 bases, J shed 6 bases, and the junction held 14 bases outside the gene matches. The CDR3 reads CASSSRLAMGGDTQYF. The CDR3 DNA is TGTGCCAGCAGCTCTCGACTAGCTATGGGTGGGGATACGCAGTATTTT.